This record looks at one T cell receptor (beta chain) sequence and its context. Antigen unknown. Libraries were made from TCR beta cDNA, and they carried unique molecular identifiers. The yield from roughly 1 to 10 million T cells was roughly 0.5 million cDNA molecules in total. One entry per CDR3 protein, called by TCRdb with MiXCR from the PCR reads. This sample has about 540,000 distinct CDR3 sequences; 34% occur once, and the top ten carry 5% to 6%. V shed 6 bases, J shed 5 bases, and the junction held 8 bases outside the gene matches. This CDR3 has 14 amino acids. The germline V gene has CDR1 SGHVS and CDR2 FQNEAQ. The sample comes from a study of post-analysis software for immune sequencing data. About the research overall: Relapsing-remitting, secondary progressive and progressive-relapsing multiple sclerosis courses were included. Broader study findings: F-measure co-clustering was strong for batch-matched samples. Multiple sclerosis patients showed significantly lower normalized Chao1 diversity than controls did. TRBV5-6, TRBV5-1 and TRBV20-1 were among roughly 5 TRBV segments more frequent in patients than controls.

The gene calls are TRBV7-8 and TRBJ2-7; the match to TRBD1 covers 9 bases. The receptor comes from a girl aged 2-17 years with multiple sclerosis. Sequenced material: blood. CDR3 protein: CASRLTGTGNEQYF. DNA of the CDR3: TGTGCCAGCAGGTTGACAGGGACAGGGAACGAGCAGTACTTC.